This TCR beta chain was recorded in a study of cytomegalovirus exposure and HLA in healthy donors. Study at large: Earlier, fewer than 140 million unique TCR beta sequences were recovered from approximately 180 million T cells by an analysis.

PCR involved 60 Vbeta and 13 Jbeta primers. Libraries were prepared by immunoSEQ multiplex PCR; TCRdb keeps only in-frame clonotypes and omits some of them. The data contain around 210,000 clones, about 77% of them singletons. The CDR3 is 12 residues long. CDR1 and CDR2 (germline): WNHNN, SYGVQD (reference sequence). Trimming removed 8 bases at V and 1 base at J, with 9 bases between. The sequenced sample consisted of PBMCs. This TCR derives from a boy younger than 18 in good health and CMV-seronegative. V is TRBV10-1 and J is TRBJ2-7, with no clear D. CDR3 sequence reads: CASSLGSYEQYF. CDR3 coding DNA: TGCGCCAGCTCCCTAGGTTCCTACGAGCAGTACTTC.